The 21 T cell receptor beta chains reported below all come from one sample, sequenced in a study of control samples from healthy donors and cancer patients. TCRdb's copy holds only in-frame clones and misses some; the assay was immunoSEQ multiplex PCR. The data contain under 450,000 clones, roughly 90% of them singletons. Sequencing was done on a sample of PBMCs. The source of these receptors is a man aged 40-49 years with head and neck cancer.

The chain joins TRBV24-1 to TRBJ2-3, with D perhaps given as TRBD1 or TRBD2 (5 bases each). Germline lookup yields CDR1 KGHDR and CDR2 SFDVKD. The CDR3 has 14 amino acids. With 3 bases removed from V and 4 bases from J, the gap between germline ends came to 10 bases. The CDR3 sequence: CATSDRGVADTQYF. The CDR3, as DNA: TGTGCCACCAGTGATAGGGGAGTGGCAGATACGCAGTATTTT.

This clone showed up just once. V is TRBV6-6 and J is TRBJ1-3, with D perhaps matching TRBD1 (5 bases). V was pared by 4 bases and J by 7 bases, with 14 bases between. The CDR3 has 14 amino acids. Germline assignment: CDR1 MNHNY and CDR2 SVGAGI (reference sequence). CDR3 bases: TGTGCCAGCAGTTCCCGACAGAATAGCAACACCATATATTTT. Translation: CASSSRQNSNTIYF.

Only one count was recorded for this clone. The chain uses TRBV3-1 (or the pseudogene TRBV3-2) and TRBJ2-5; TRBD2 matches at 11 bases. J was trimmed by 4 bases and V by 0 bases; bases with no gene match: 4. The CDR3 runs to 16 residues. Germline CDR1 LGHDT, CDR2 YNNKEL (reference sequence). Here the CDR3 DNA reads TGTGCCAGCAGCCAAGAAAAACTAGCGGGGGCAGAGACCCAGTACTTC. The encoded protein is CASSQEKLAGAETQYF.

V and J are TRBV4-1 and TRBJ1-1, with D uncertain. V was clipped by 3 bases and J by 6 bases, with 8 bases between them. This CDR3 region has 12 residues. CDR1 is MGHRA and CDR2 is YSYEKL in the germline V gene. CDR3 sequence reads: CASSHRSPEAFF. CDR3 DNA sequence: TGCGCCAGCAGCCATAGATCTCCTGAAGCTTTCTTT.

The rearrangement joins TRBV3-1 (or the pseudogene TRBV3-2) to TRBJ1-6; D unclear. Germline-derived CDR1 and CDR2 are LGHDT and YNNKEL (reference sequence). V was pared by 2 bases and J by 7 bases, with 3 bases between. The CDR3 is 12 amino acids. The chain's CDR3 is CASSQRNSPLHF. For the CDR3, the DNA is TGTGCCAGCAGCCAAAGAAATTCACCCCTCCACTTT.

The rearrangement links TRBV9 to TRBJ2-3; D is perhaps TRBD1 or TRBD2 (6 bases each). This CDR3 has 18 amino acids. V was cut by 2 bases and J by 3 bases, with 22 bases left in between. Germline V CDR1 and CDR2: SGDLS, YYNGEE. For the CDR3, the DNA is TGTGCCAGCAGCGTGCAAGGAGAGGGGGGAACTTATACAGATACGCAGTATTTT. Its protein product is CASSVQGEGGTYTDTQYF.

CDR3 loop: CASSFGPGQGNEKLFF. CDR3 DNA sequence: TGCGCCAGCAGCTTTGGTCCGGGACAGGGGAATGAAAAACTGTTTTTT. This rearrangement joins TRBV5-1 to TRBJ1-4; 10 nucleotides agree with TRBD1. Per germline, CDR1 SGHRS and CDR2 YFSETQ. This CDR3 is built from 16 residues. The ends lost 2 bases at V and 5 bases at J; junction bases unmatched: 6.

The V and J genes are TRBV5-4 and TRBJ1-2, with 12 bases that match TRBD1. V was pared by 3 bases and J by 7 bases, with 13 bases of the junction left unmatched. This CDR3 region has 17 residues. Germline assignment: CDR1 SGHNT and CDR2 YYREEE (reference sequence). The CDR3 bases are TGTGCCAGCAGCTCCGCAACCCGGGGACAGGGGGCGGTTGGCTACACCTTC. It specifies CASSSATRGQGAVGYTF.

V is TRBV5-1 and J is TRBJ2-5; 11 bases align to TRBD2. Germline V gives CDR1 SGHRS, CDR2 YFSETQ. This CDR3 has 14 residues. V shed 4 bases and J 4 bases; nucleotides not matched to a gene: 3. The CDR3 nucleotides read TGCGCCAGCAGCACCGGGACTAGCGGAGAGACCCAGTACTTC. It codes for CASSTGTSGETQYF.

The rearrangement joins TRBV6-6 to TRBJ1-1; D may be TRBD1 (5 bases). CDR3 length: 14 residues. Trimming shortened V by 7 bases and J by 4 bases, and 16 bases separated the two germline ends. Per the germline V gene, CDR1 is MNHNY and CDR2 is SVGAGI (reference sequence). For the CDR3, the DNA is TGTGCCAGCATTTCGAGACAGATGAGCACTGAAGCTTTCTTT. Translating gives CASISRQMSTEAFF.

The V gene is TRBV10-1, the J gene TRBJ2-2; TRBD2 matches 16 bases. The germline V gene has CDR1 WNHNN and CDR2 SYGVQD (reference sequence). The CDR3 totals 17 residues. With 5 bases clipped from V and 5 bases from J, the junction kept 5 bases outside the gene matches. In nucleotides, the CDR3 is TGCGCCAGCAGTCGACCGGGACTAGCGGGAGGGACCGGGGAGCTGTTTTTT. It translates to CASSRPGLAGGTGELFF.

The chain employs TRBV19 and TRBJ1-4, with a tentative D call TRBD1 (5 bases). The V end was cut by 6 bases, the J end by 7 bases, with 18 bases between. Germline loops: CDR1 LNHDA, CDR2 SQIVND (reference sequence). The CDR3 sequence is 15 residues long. The CDR3 sequence is CASSGQGDNLEKLFF. In nucleotides, the CDR3 is TGTGCCAGTAGCGGTCAGGGCGACAATCTTGAAAAACTGTTTTTT.

The CDR3 reads CAWSVFPGQGPYNEQFF. For the CDR3, the DNA is TGTGCCTGGAGTGTATTCCCCGGGCAGGGACCCTACAATGAGCAGTTCTTC. The V call is TRBV30, the J call TRBJ2-1; D possibly matches TRBD1 or TRBD2 (5 bases each). Deletions cut 0 bases from V and 2 bases from J, with 17 bases between. Per the germline V gene, CDR1 is GTSNPN and CDR2 is SVGIG (reference sequence). This CDR3 comprises 17 residues.

This chain links TRBV30 with TRBJ1-4; weak D call: TRBD1 (6 bases). Germline V gives CDR1 GTSNPN, CDR2 SVGIG (reference sequence). The CDR3 totals 13 residues. V was cut by 4 bases and J by 3 bases, with 9 bases left in between. CDR3: CAWNKGANEKLFF. CDR3 nucleotides: TGTGCCTGGAATAAGGGGGCTAATGAAAAACTGTTTTTT.

This clone has only one observation. The chain combines TRBV19 with TRBJ2-5, with a possible D match to TRBD1 (5 bases). Trimming took 3 bases from V and 5 from J, leaving 16 bases between them. The germline CDR1 and CDR2 sequences are LNHDA and SQIVND (reference sequence). CDR3 length: 15 residues. The CDR3 loop is CASSMRTRDQETQYF. The CDR3 DNA is TGTGCCAGTAGTATGCGGACACGCGATCAGGAGACCCAGTACTTC.

This clone occurred once. The chain recombines TRBV2 with TRBJ1-4; no firm D call. Trimming took 8 bases from V and 2 from J, leaving 15 bases between them. Germline-derived CDR1 and CDR2 are SNHLY and FYNNEI. The CDR3 is 15 amino acids. The DNA for the CDR3 is TGTGCCAGCTTCGAACCCGGGGTGACTAATGAAAAACTGTTTTTT. Its translation is CASFEPGVTNEKLFF. The full variable domain, in which reference TRBV2 and TRBJ1-4 provide the parts outside the CDR3, is EPEVTQTPSHQVTQMGQEVILRCVPISNHLYFYWYRQILGQKVEFLVSFYNNEISEKSEIFDDQFSVERPDGSNFTLKIRSTKLEDSAMYFCASFEPGVTNEKLFFGSGTQLSVL.

The genes are TRBV5-1 and TRBJ2-7; perhaps TRBD1 as D (5 bases). Germline values: CDR1 SGHRS, CDR2 YFSETQ. Trimming pared 1 base from V and 2 bases from J, leaving 13 bases between. The CDR3 is 15 amino acids. CDR3 nucleotides: TGCGCCAGCAGCTTGCCGACAGATTCCCCCTACGAGCAGTACTTC. This sequence encodes CASSLPTDSPYEQYF.

The chain has TRBV28 and TRBJ1-1; maybe TRBD1 (5 bases). Trimming removed 2 bases from V and 1 base from J, with 5 bases in between. CDR1 and CDR2 (germline): MDHEN, SYDVKM. The CDR3 consists of 13 residues. The CDR3 is CASSLRGNTEAFF. The CDR3 DNA reads as TGTGCCAGCAGTTTAAGGGGGAACACTGAAGCTTTCTTT. The full variable domain, completed using reference TRBV28 and TRBJ1-1, is DVKVTQSSRYLVKRTGEKVFLECVQDMDHENMFWYRQDPGLGLRLIYFSYDVKMKEKGDIPEGYSVSREKKERFSLILESASTNQTSMYLCASSLRGNTEAFFGQGTRLTVV.

The chain joins TRBV25-1 to TRBJ2-7; D perhaps matches TRBD2 (6 bases). V gave up 5 bases and J gave up 4 bases, with 21 bases separating them. CDR1 is MGHDK and CDR2 is SYGVNS in the germline V gene. The CDR3 is 16 residues long. The CDR3 DNA sequence: TGTGCCAGCAGTCCAGAGGGCCGGGGGTTGGGGTACGAGCAGTACTTC. This encodes CASSPEGRGLGYEQYF.

This clone was seen a single time. Here the CDR3 reads CASSGASGGGPNEKLFF. In nucleotides, the CDR3 is TGTGCCAGCAGCGGAGCTTCGGGGGGAGGTCCTAATGAAAAACTGTTTTTT. J is TRBJ1-4 and V is TRBV9; weak D call: TRBD1 (5 bases). CDR1 SGDLS and CDR2 YYNGEE come from the germline V gene. V lost 3 bases, J lost 3 bases, and 18 bases lay in between. This CDR3 has 17 residues.

In this sample, this clone turned up a few times. This sequence joins TRBV28 and TRBJ1-2; 7 bases agree with TRBD1. This CDR3 spans 14 amino acids. Germline V lookup: CDR1 MDHEN, CDR2 SYDVKM. The J segment lost 12 bases and the V segment lost 6 bases, leaving 16 bases of the junction unmatched. The CDR3 DNA follows: TGTGCCAGCAGCCGGATCCGGGACAGTCGGAAGAACACCTTC. Its translation: CASSRIRDSRKNTF.